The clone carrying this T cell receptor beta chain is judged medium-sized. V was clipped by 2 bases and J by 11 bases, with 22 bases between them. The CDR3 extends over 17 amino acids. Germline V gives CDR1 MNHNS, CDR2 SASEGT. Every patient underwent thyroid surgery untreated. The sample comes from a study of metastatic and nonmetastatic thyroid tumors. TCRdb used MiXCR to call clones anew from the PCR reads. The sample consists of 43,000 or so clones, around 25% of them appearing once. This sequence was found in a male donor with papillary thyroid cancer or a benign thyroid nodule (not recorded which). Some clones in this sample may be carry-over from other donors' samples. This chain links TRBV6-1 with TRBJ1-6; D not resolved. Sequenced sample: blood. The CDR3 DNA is TGTGCCAGCAGTGAATACGGGAGGGAGGCGTTTTGGACACCCCTCCACTTT. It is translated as CASSEYGREAFWTPLHF.